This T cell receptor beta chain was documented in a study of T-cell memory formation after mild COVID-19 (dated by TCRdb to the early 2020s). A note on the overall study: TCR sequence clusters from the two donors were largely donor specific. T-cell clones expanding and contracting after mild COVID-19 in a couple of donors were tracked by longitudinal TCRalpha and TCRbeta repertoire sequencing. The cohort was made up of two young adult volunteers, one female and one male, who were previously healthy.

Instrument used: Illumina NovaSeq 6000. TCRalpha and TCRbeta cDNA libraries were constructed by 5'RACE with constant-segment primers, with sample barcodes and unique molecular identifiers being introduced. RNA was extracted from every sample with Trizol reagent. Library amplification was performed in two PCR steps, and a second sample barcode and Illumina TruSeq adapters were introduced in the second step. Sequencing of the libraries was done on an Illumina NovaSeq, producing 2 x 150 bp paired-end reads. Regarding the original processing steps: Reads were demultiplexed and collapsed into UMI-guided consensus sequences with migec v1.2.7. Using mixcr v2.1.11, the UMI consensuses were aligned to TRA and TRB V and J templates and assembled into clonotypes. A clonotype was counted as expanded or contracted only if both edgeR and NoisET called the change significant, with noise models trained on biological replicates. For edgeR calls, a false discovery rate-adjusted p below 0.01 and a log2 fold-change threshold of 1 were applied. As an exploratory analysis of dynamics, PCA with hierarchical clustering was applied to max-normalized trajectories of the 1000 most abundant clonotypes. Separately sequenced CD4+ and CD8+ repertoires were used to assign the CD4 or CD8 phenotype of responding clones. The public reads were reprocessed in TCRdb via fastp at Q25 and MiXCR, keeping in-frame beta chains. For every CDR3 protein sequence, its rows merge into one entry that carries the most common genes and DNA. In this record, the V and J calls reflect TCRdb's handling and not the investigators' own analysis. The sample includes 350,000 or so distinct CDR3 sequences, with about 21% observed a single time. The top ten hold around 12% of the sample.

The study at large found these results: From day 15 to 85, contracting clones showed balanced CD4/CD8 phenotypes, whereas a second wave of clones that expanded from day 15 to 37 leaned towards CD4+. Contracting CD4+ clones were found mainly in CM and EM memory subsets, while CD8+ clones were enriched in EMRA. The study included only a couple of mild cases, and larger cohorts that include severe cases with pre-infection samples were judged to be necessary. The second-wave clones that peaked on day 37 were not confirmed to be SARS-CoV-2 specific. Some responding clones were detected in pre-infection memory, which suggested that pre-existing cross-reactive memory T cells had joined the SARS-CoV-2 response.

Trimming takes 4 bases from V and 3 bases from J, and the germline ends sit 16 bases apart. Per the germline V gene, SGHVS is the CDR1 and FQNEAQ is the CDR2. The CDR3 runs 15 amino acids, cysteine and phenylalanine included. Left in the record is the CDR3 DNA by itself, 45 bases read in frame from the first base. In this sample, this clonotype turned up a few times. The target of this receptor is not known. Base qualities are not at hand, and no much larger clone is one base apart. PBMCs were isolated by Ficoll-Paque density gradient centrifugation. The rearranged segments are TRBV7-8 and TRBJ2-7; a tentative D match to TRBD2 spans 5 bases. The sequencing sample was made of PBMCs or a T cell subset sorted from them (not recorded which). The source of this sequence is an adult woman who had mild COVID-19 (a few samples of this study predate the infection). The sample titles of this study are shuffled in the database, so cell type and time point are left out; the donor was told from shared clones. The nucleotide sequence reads TGTGCCAGCAGCTCTCGGAGACTATCCAGCTACGAGCAGTACTTC. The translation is CASSSRRLSSYEQYF.